The 17 T cell receptor beta chains given below trace back to one sample, sequenced in a study of T cells after yellow fever vaccination. TCRdb independently ran MiXCR on the 5' RACE reads; one entry per CDR3 protein. The sample has about 580,000 distinct CDR3 sequences; about a sixth are singletons. Sequenced here: PBMCs, sampled about 5 days after the first yellow fever vaccination. The source is a man aged 18 to 30 who received the YFV17D yellow fever vaccine.

This clonotype has just a few counts. The CDR3 spells CATNRGGGAGELFF. The CDR3 DNA follows: TGTGCCACCAACAGGGGAGGAGGCGCCGGGGAGCTGTTTTTT. The rearrangement links TRBV24-1 to TRBJ2-2; a possible D gene is TRBD1 (7 bases). The V gene's germline CDR1 is KGHDR and CDR2 SFDVKD. Deletions cut 8 bases from V and 6 bases from J, with 15 bases between. The CDR3 sequence is 14 residues long.

The chain joins TRBV10-3 to TRBJ2-3; D gene unclear. The CDR3 is made up of 14 amino acids. Germline CDR1 is ENHRY and CDR2 is SYGVKD. The V and J ends lost 4 bases and 0 bases respectively, with 8 bases between them. CDR3 sequence (DNA): TGTGCCATCAGTGGGGCCTTCAGCACAGATACGCAGTATTTT. It codes for CAISGAFSTDTQYF.

The CDR3 is CASSQNHLNTGELFF. CDR3 in DNA: TGCGCCAGCAGCCAAAATCACCTGAACACCGGGGAGCTGTTTTTT. The J gene is TRBJ2-2, the V gene TRBV4-3, with D unclear. V lost 2 bases to trimming and J lost 1 base, with 8 bases between them. Germline V gene sequence: CDR1 LGHNA, CDR2 YSLEER. The CDR3 spans 15 residues.

This clonotype has ten or more counts. The gene calls are TRBV12-3 or TRBV12-4 and TRBJ1-3; D remains unclear. The CDR3 extends over 12 amino acids. Between the trimmed V and J ends, which lost 1 base and 4 bases, there was a span of 2 bases. In nucleotides, the CDR3 is TGTGCCAGCAGTTTAGGGGGAAACACCATATATTTT. Encoded protein: CASSLGGNTIYF.

The chain has TRBV5-1 and TRBJ1-6, with 9 nucleotides matching TRBD1. The junction had 8 bases not matched to a gene; V was cut back by 4 bases and J by 6 bases. This CDR3 is built from 16 residues. Germline assignment: CDR1 SGHRS and CDR2 YFSETQ. The CDR3 reads CASSARTGAGNSPLHF. CDR3 sequence (DNA): TGCGCCAGCAGCGCCCGGACAGGGGCCGGTAATTCACCCCTCCACTTT.

This clonotype has only a few counts. The gene calls are TRBV12-3 or TRBV12-4 and TRBJ2-1; 9 nucleotides match TRBD2. This CDR3 comprises 14 residues. The V segment lost 2 bases and the J segment 9 bases; nucleotides outside the gene matches: 5. The CDR3 DNA reads as TGTGCCAGCAGTTTAATGCTAGCGGGGACTGAGCAGTTCTTC. Residues: CASSLMLAGTEQFF.

The chain links TRBV4-3 to TRBJ2-1; TRBD1 matches 8 bases. Per germline, CDR1 LGHNA and CDR2 YSLEER. The V and J ends lost 0 bases and 4 bases, in that order; junction bases with no gene match: 14. This CDR3 comprises 19 residues. The CDR3, as DNA: TGCGCCAGCAGCCAAGATCGGCTGCTTTTCGGACAGGGATACAATGAGCAGTTCTTC. Encoded protein: CASSQDRLLFGQGYNEQFF.

J is TRBJ2-1 and V is TRBV20-1; 16 positions match TRBD2. CDR1 and CDR2 (germline): DFQATT, SNEGSKA (reference sequence). V lost 5 bases to trimming and J lost 0 bases; unmatched junction nucleotides: 7. The CDR3 covers 18 residues. CDR3 protein: CSAPGLAGGDGSYNEQFF. The CDR3 nucleotides read TGCAGTGCTCCGGGACTAGCGGGGGGGGACGGCTCCTACAATGAGCAGTTCTTC.

This clonotype was found a few times. This chain uses TRBV3-1 with TRBJ2-5; 7 positions match TRBD1. CDR3 length equals 16 residues. Germline V gives CDR1 LGHDT, CDR2 YNNKEL (reference sequence). Trimming took 0 bases from V and 2 from J; bases not matched to a gene: 6. The CDR3 DNA reads TGTGCCAGCAGCCAAGATCCTCGCAGGGGGCAAGAGACCCAGTACTTC. Amino acids: CASSQDPRRGQETQYF.

The gene calls are TRBV27 and TRBJ2-7; 7 bases map to TRBD2. V lost 3 bases, J lost 3 bases, and 2 bases stayed unmatched. CDR1 and CDR2 (germline): MNHEY, SMNVEV (reference sequence). There are 13 residues in the CDR3. The CDR3 DNA reads as TGTGCCAGCAGTTTGCGGGGGTTCTACGAGCAGTACTTC. This translates into CASSLRGFYEQYF.

The V and J genes are TRBV19 and TRBJ1-1; D gene ambiguous. This CDR3 has 15 amino acids. Germline-derived CDR1 and CDR2 are LNHDA and SQIVND (reference sequence). V lost 1 base and J 3 bases, leaving 12 bases between the germline ends. Written as DNA, the CDR3 is TGTGCCAGTAGTATAGGTCGGGGATACTACACTGAAGCTTTCTTT. Translation gives CASSIGRGYYTEAFF. Complete variable domain (other parts from reference TRBV19 and TRBJ1-1): DGGITQSPKYLFRKEGQNVTLSCEQNLNHDAMYWYRQDPGQGLRLIYYSQIVNDFQKGDIAEGYSVSREKKESFPLTVTSAQKNPTAFYLCASSIGRGYYTEAFFGQGTRLTVV.

This clonotype was detected ten times or more. CDR3 amino acids: CASSQDTRGVRGYTF. The CDR3 nucleotides read TGCGCCAGCAGCCAAGATACAAGAGGGGTCCGTGGCTACACCTTC. The chain employs TRBV4-1 and TRBJ1-2; tentative D call: TRBD1 (5 bases). V was pared by 0 bases and J by 7 bases, with 15 bases between. CDR1 is MGHRA and CDR2 is YSYEKL in the germline V gene. CDR3 length: 15 amino acids.

This clonotype was recorded at least ten times. The rearrangement joins TRBV12-3 or TRBV12-4 to TRBJ2-7, with 9 bases lining up with TRBD2. The length of the CDR3 is 17 residues. V dropped 3 bases and J dropped 2; count of bases not matched to a gene: 11. The CDR3 DNA follows: TGTGCCAGCAGTTTCGCACCGGGACTAGCAGTCGCCTACGAGCAGTACTTC. Translating it yields CASSFAPGLAVAYEQYF.

This clonotype was seen a handful of times. The chain links TRBV7-2 to TRBJ2-5; D unclear. V was trimmed by 5 bases and J by 2 bases, leaving 12 bases between them. The CDR3 is made up of 14 amino acids. Germline V CDR1 and CDR2: SGHTA, FQGNSA. The CDR3 region has the DNA TGTGCCAGCAGCGCTAGGTTTGCTCAAGAGACCCAGTACTTC. Its translation: CASSARFAQETQYF.

This clonotype was seen only a few times. The chain is built from TRBV7-9 and TRBJ2-2, with D perhaps matching TRBD2 (6 bases). Germline assignment: CDR1 SEHNR and CDR2 FQNEAQ (reference sequence). The CDR3 sequence is 16 residues long. V dropped 4 bases and J dropped 0 bases, with 12 bases sitting between them. The DNA of the CDR3 is TGTGCCAGCAGCTCCTCCAGGGACTCGAACACCGGGGAGCTGTTTTTT. It codes for CASSSSRDSNTGELFF.

The table lists this clonotype with a few counts. The chain combines TRBV3-1 with TRBJ1-5, with 9 positions matching TRBD1. The CDR3 runs 15 residues. Germline CDR1 LGHDT, CDR2 YNNKEL (reference sequence). Trimming removed 0 bases from V and 9 bases from J; junction bases left unmatched: 6. The CDR3 DNA sequence: TGTGCCAGCAGCCAAGACGGACAGGGGTGGTCGCCCCAGCATTTT. It encodes CASSQDGQGWSPQHF.

This clonotype was counted only a few times. The V and J genes are TRBV6-5 and TRBJ2-5; D could derive from TRBD1 or TRBD2 (6 bases each). V dropped 0 bases and J dropped 4 bases, with 18 bases sitting between them. Germline V gene data show CDR1 as MNHEY and CDR2 as SVGAGI. This CDR3 spans 17 amino acids. The CDR3 DNA sequence: TGTGCCAGCAGTTACTCGGGTAGGGGGGCCGCTGGAGAGACCCAGTACTTC. It encodes CASSYSGRGAAGETQYF.